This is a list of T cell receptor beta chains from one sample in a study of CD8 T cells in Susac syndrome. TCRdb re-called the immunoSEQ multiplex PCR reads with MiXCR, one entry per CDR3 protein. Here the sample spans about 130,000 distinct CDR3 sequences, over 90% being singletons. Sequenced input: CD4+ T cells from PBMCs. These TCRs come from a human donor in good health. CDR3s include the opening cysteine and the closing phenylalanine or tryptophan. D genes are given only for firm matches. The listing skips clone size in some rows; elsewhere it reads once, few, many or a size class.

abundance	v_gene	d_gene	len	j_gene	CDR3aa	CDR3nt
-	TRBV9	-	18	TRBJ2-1	CASSDGQNLVPQGNEQFF	TGTGCCAGCAGCGACGGACAGAACCTAGTGCCTCAGGGAAATGAGCAGTTCTTC
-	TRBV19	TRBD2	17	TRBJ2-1	CASTLYVAGGPNNEQFF	TGTGCCAGTACCTTATACGTGGCGGGAGGGCCTAACAATGAGCAGTTCTTC
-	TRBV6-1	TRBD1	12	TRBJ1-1	CASSEVTGAAFF	TGTGCCAGCAGTGAAGTAACAGGGGCAGCTTTCTTT
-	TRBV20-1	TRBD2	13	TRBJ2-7	CSARGLANYEQYF	TGCAGTGCTAGGGGACTAGCAAACTACGAGCAGTACTTC
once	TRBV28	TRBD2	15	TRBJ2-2	CASSPSGRNTGELFF	TGTGCCAGCAGTCCTAGCGGGAGGAACACCGGGGAGCTGTTTTTT
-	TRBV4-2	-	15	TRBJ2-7	CASSQEPGSTYEQYF	TGTGCCAGCAGCCAAGAGCCTGGGAGCACCTACGAGCAGTACTTC
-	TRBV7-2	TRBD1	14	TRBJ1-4	CASTTGTGKGKLFF	TGTGCCAGCACAACCGGGACAGGGAAAGGAAAACTGTTTTTT
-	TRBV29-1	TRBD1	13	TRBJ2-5	CSAGQGAGETQYF	TGCAGCGCGGGGCAGGGGGCCGGAGAGACCCAGTACTTC
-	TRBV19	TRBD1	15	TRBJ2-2	CASMTGTGVPGELFF	TGTGCCAGTATGACCGGGACAGGAGTTCCCGGGGAGCTGTTTTTT
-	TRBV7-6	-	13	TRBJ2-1	CASSLVVDNEQFF	TGTGCCAGCAGCTTAGTGGTAGACAATGAGCAGTTCTTC
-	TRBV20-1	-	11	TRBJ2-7	CSADLADEQYF	TGCAGTGCTGATCTAGCAGACGAGCAGTACTTC
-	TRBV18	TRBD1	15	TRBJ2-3	CASSPQGASTDTQYF	TGTGCCAGCTCACCACAGGGGGCGAGCACAGATACGCAGTATTTT
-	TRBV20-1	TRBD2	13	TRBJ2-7	CSESSGSSYEQYF	TGCAGTGAAAGTAGCGGGAGCTCCTACGAGCAGTACTTC
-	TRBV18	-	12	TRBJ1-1	CASSPTDLGAFF	TGTGCCAGCTCACCGACCGATCTGGGAGCTTTCTTT
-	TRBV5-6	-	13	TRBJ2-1	CASSFSDYNEQFF	TGTGCCAGCAGCTTCAGCGACTACAATGAGCAGTTCTTC
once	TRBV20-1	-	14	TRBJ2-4	CSARPYGLENIQYF	TGCAGTGCTAGGCCCTACGGGCTGGAAAACATTCAGTACTTC
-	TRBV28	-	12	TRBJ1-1	CASSRLGREAFF	TGTGCCAGCAGTAGGTTAGGACGGGAAGCTTTCTTT
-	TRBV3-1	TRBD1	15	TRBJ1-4	CASSQATGVSEKLFF	TGTGCCAGCAGCCAAGCGACAGGGGTGAGTGAAAAACTGTTTTTT
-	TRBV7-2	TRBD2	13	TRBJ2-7	CASSSAGPYEQYF	TGTGCCAGCAGCTCAGCGGGACCCTACGAGCAGTACTTC
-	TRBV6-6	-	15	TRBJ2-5	CASSYSASDQETQYF	TGTGCCAGCAGTTACTCGGCTAGCGACCAAGAGACCCAGTACTTC
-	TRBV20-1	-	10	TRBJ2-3	CSAGGNTQYF	TGCAGTGCAGGGGGAAATACGCAGTATTTT
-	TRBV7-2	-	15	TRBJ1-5	CASSLGAGDRQPQHF	TGTGCCAGCAGCTTAGGGGCAGGGGATCGACAGCCCCAGCATTTT
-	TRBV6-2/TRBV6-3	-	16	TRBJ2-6	CASIAGRSKGANVLTF	TGTGCCAGCATTGCGGGACGCTCGAAGGGGGCCAACGTCCTGACTTTC
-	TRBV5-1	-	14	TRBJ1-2	CASSLGAWDNGYTF	TGCGCCAGCAGCTTGGGAGCCTGGGACAATGGCTACACCTTC
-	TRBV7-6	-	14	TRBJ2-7	CASSWQQGNYEQYF	TGTGCCAGCAGCTGGCAACAGGGTAACTACGAGCAGTACTTC
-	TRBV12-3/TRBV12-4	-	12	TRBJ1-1	CASSWESTEAFF	TGTGCCAGCAGCTGGGAGAGTACTGAAGCTTTCTTT
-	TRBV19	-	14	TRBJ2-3	CASKLGGSTDTQYF	TGTGCCAGTAAACTCGGCGGAAGCACAGATACGCAGTATTTT
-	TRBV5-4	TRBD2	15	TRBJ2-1	CASSLWSSGGGEQFF	TGTGCCAGCAGCTTGTGGTCTAGCGGGGGGGGTGAGCAGTTCTTC
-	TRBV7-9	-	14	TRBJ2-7	CASSLGGDAYEQYF	TGTGCCAGCAGCTTAGGTGGTGATGCCTACGAGCAGTACTTC
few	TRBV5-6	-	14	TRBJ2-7	CASSLGWFSDEQYF	TGTGCCAGCAGCTTGGGTTGGTTCAGCGACGAGCAGTACTTC
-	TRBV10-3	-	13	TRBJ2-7	CAISGIAGFEQYF	TGTGCCATCAGTGGGATTGCGGGGTTCGAGCAGTACTTC
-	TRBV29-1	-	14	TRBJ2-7	CSVLTGKKSYEQYF	TGCAGCGTTTTGACAGGAAAGAAGTCCTACGAGCAGTACTTC
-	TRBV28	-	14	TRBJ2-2	CASSPDSRGRELFF	TGTGCCAGCAGCCCGGACTCTCGGGGTCGGGAGCTGTTTTTT
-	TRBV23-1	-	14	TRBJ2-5	CASSQCRVGETQYF	TGCGCCAGCAGTCAATGCAGGGTTGGGGAGACCCAGTACTTC
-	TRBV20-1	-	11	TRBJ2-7	CSARLGYEQYF	TGCAGTGCTAGACTGGGTTACGAGCAGTACTTC